Shown below are 23 T cell receptor beta chains from a single sample sequenced in a study of preoperative IRX-2 immunotherapy in early breast cancer. The method was immunoSEQ multiplex PCR; TCRdb's version includes in-frame clones alone and lacks a portion of them. The sample contains fewer than 3,500 clones, 65% to 80% of which appear only once. Treatment meaning: preoperative locoregional IRX-2 cytokine immunotherapy. Sequenced here: tumor tissue, sampled after IRX-2 immunotherapy. These TCRs come from a human donor with breast cancer.

This clone showed up just a few times. The chain is built from TRBV11-3 and TRBJ2-1; D is undetermined. V lost 2 bases and J lost 7, with 12 bases in between. The CDR3 runs 14 residues. The germline CDR1 and CDR2 sequences are SGHNT and YENEEA. Here the CDR3 reads CASSLRSTANEQFF. The CDR3 coding sequence is TGTGCCAGCAGCTTAAGGTCTACAGCTAATGAGCAGTTCTTC.

The V gene is TRBV29-1, the J gene TRBJ1-1, with 7 positions matching TRBD1. The length of the CDR3 is 13 residues. The J segment lost 4 bases and the V segment lost 5 bases, leaving 7 bases of the junction unmatched. Per the germline V gene, CDR1 is SQVTM and CDR2 is ANQGSEA. The CDR3 DNA reads as TGCAGCGTTCGGGGCAGGGGGACCACTGAAGCTTTCTTT. This translates into CSVRGRGTTEAFF.

The chain has TRBV19 and TRBJ1-3; tentative D call: TRBD1 (6 bases). The CDR3 loop spans 15 amino acids. The germline CDR1 and CDR2 sequences are LNHDA and SQIVND (reference sequence). Trimming pared 6 bases from V and 0 bases from J, leaving 12 bases between. The CDR3, as DNA: TGTGCCAGTAGCCGGACAGCTTACTCTGGAAACACCATATATTTT. This gives the protein CASSRTAYSGNTIYF.

The rearrangement uses TRBV6-8 and TRBJ1-1, with D unclear. V lost 7 bases to trimming and J lost 1 base, with 10 bases between them. The V gene's germline CDR1 is MNHGY and CDR2 SAAAGT. This CDR3 is 13 amino acids long. This chain's CDR3 is CASTPAGNTEAFF. As DNA, the CDR3 is TGTGCCAGCACCCCAGCAGGGAACACTGAAGCTTTCTTT.

The chain links TRBV29-1 to TRBJ2-1; D not certain. Trimming removed 4 bases from V and 3 bases from J, with 13 bases in between. From germline, CDR1 is SQVTM and CDR2 ANQGSEA. This CDR3 is built from 14 residues. The DNA of the CDR3 is TGCAGCGTTGGGGGTCAGATGGGCTACAATGAGCAGTTCTTC. It encodes CSVGGQMGYNEQFF.

The rearrangement joins TRBV6-8 to TRBJ2-7; TRBD1 aligns across 11 bases. The CDR3 is 13 amino acids. Looked up from germline, CDR1 is MNHGY and CDR2 is SAAAGT. V gave up 8 bases and J gave up 4 bases; unmatched junction bases: 4. The chain's CDR3 is CASRGQGAYEQYF. In nucleotides, the CDR3 is TGTGCCAGCCGTGGACAGGGGGCGTACGAGCAGTACTTC.

This sequence joins TRBV1 and TRBJ2-3; the D call TRBD2 from the table was never checked on the DNA. TRBV1 is designated a pseudogene. This CDR3 comprises 14 residues. CDR3 DNA sequence: TGCGCCAGCAACCAAGTTCGGGTTCAGGATACGCAGTATTTT. As protein: CASNQVRVQDTQYF.

V usage is TRBV18 and J usage is TRBJ2-5; tentative D call: TRBD2 (5 bases). Germline CDR1 and CDR2: KGHSH and LQKENI. The CDR3 sequence is 14 residues long. V was pared by 3 bases and J by 5 bases, with 13 bases between. DNA for the CDR3: TGTGCCAGCTCACCGGCGGGTCGGGTGGAGACCCAGTACTTC. This sequence encodes CASSPAGRVETQYF.

The gene calls are TRBV18 and TRBJ1-6; D remains unclear. V was pared by 0 bases and J by 2 bases, with 11 bases between. The CDR3 sequence is 17 residues long. Germline CDR1 is KGHSH and CDR2 is LQKENI. CDR3 DNA: TGTGCCAGCTCACCACCCGGACGGATAACCTATAATTCACCCCTCCACTTT. It encodes CASSPPGRITYNSPLHF.

This rearrangement joins TRBV19 to TRBJ2-1; D uncertain. V dropped 6 bases and J dropped 6 bases, with 9 bases sitting between them. The CDR3 contains 12 residues. From germline, CDR1 is LNHDA and CDR2 SQIVND (reference sequence). The CDR3 here is CASRAGLNEQFF. The CDR3 nucleotides read TGTGCCAGTAGGGCCGGGCTCAATGAGCAGTTCTTC.

A few counts support this clone. This chain connects TRBV5-1 to TRBJ1-6, with no clear D. The germline gives CDR1 SGHRS, CDR2 YFSETQ. The CDR3 is made up of 15 amino acids. Trimming left V 0 bases short and J 7 bases short, with 11 bases between. Here the CDR3 reads CASSLAGGRNSPLHF. The CDR3 nucleotides read TGCGCCAGCAGCTTGGCAGGTGGCAGGAATTCACCCCTCCACTTT.

CDR3 residues: CATSRAQGLAGGADTQYF. The CDR3 DNA reads as TGTGCCACCAGCAGAGCCCAAGGCCTAGCGGGGGGGGCAGATACGCAGTATTTT. The chain is built from TRBV15 and TRBJ2-3; 12 nucleotides match TRBD2. CDR1 is LNHNV and CDR2 is YYDKDF in the germline V gene (reference sequence). V was pared by 1 base and J by 4 bases, with 9 bases of the junction left unmatched. There are 18 residues in the CDR3.

The rearrangement joins TRBV11-3 to TRBJ1-4; the match to TRBD1 covers 7 bases. Per the germline V gene, CDR1 is SGHNT and CDR2 is YENEEA. The CDR3 is 16 residues long. V shed 3 bases, J shed 6 bases, and the junction held 10 bases outside the gene matches. This CDR3 is CASSLVTGTDYEKLFF. As DNA, the CDR3 is TGTGCCAGCAGCTTGGTCACCGGGACAGATTATGAAAAACTGTTTTTT. The entire variable domain, with the rest obtained from reference TRBV11-3 and TRBJ1-4, is as follows: EAGVVQSPRYKIIEKKQPVAFWCNPISGHNTLYWYLQNLGQGPELLIRYENEEAVDDSQLPKDRFSAERLKGVDSTLKIQPAELGDSAVYLCASSLVTGTDYEKLFFGSGTQLSVL.

The chain couples TRBV6-8 to TRBJ2-5; D assignment may be TRBD1 or TRBD2 (5 bases each). CDR1 is MNHGY, CDR2 SAAAGT, per germline. CDR3 length: 14 amino acids. With 0 bases removed from V and 7 bases from J, the gap between germline ends came to 12 bases. DNA for the CDR3: TGTGCCAGCAGTTACTCGACGGGGCTTGGGACCCAGTACTTC. Its translation: CASSYSTGLGTQYF.

CDR3: CASSPGGSTEAFF. The CDR3 region has the DNA TGTGCCAGCTCACCAGGGGGGAGCACTGAAGCTTTCTTT. The chain combines TRBV18 with TRBJ1-1; possibly TRBD1 for D (5 bases). This CDR3 spans 13 amino acids. V lost 2 bases, J lost 4 bases, and 8 bases lay in between. Looked up from germline, CDR1 is KGHSH and CDR2 is LQKENI.

The chain is built from TRBV7-5 and TRBJ1-5; TRBD1 reflects the table's D call only, with no check against the DNA. TRBV7-5 is described as a pseudogene. CDR3 size: 15 residues. In DNA form, the CDR3 reads TGTGCCAGCAGCTTGGGGGACAGACCTTATCAGCCCCAGCATTTT. This codes for CASSLGDRPYQPQHF.

J is TRBJ1-5 and V is TRBV19, with a possible D match to TRBD1 (6 bases). CDR1 and CDR2 from the germline V gene are LNHDA and SQIVND (reference sequence). V was clipped by 0 bases and J by 0 bases, with 6 bases between them. The CDR3 sequence is 15 residues long. The CDR3 DNA follows: TGTGCCAGTAGTATAGACAGGGGTAGCAATCAGCCCCAGCATTTT. Its protein product is CASSIDRGSNQPQHF.

This rearrangement joins TRBV6-8 to TRBJ1-1; 7 bases match TRBD1. With V trimmed by 5 bases and J by 5 bases, 5 bases remained unmatched. CDR1 and CDR2 from the germline V gene are MNHGY and SAAAGT. The CDR3 has 13 residues. The CDR3 nucleotides read TGTGCCAGCAGTACACACAGGGGAACTGAAGCTTTCTTT. This translates into CASSTHRGTEAFF.

V is TRBV6-1 and J is TRBJ2-3; D gene ambiguous. This CDR3 has 14 residues. The ends were cut back, 1 base at V and 3 bases at J, with 8 bases in the middle. Germline V gene sequence: CDR1 MNHNS, CDR2 SASEGT. The CDR3 nucleotides are TGTGCCAGCAGTGAAGTCGGTTTTACAGATACGCAGTATTTT. Protein product: CASSEVGFTDTQYF.

The chain couples TRBV15 to TRBJ2-3; 8 bases align to TRBD2. The CDR3 has 15 amino acids. Trimming cost V 3 bases and J 2 bases; bases outside gene matches: 4. The germline V gene encodes CDR1 LNHNV and CDR2 YYDKDF (reference sequence). The CDR3 is CATSRLAGNTDTQYF. In nucleotides, the CDR3 is TGTGCCACCAGCAGGTTAGCGGGGAACACAGATACGCAGTATTTT.

This rearrangement joins TRBV6-8 to TRBJ1-1; D not certain. Germline CDR1 is MNHGY and CDR2 is SAAAGT. Trimming stripped 8 bases from V and 3 bases from J, with 16 bases between. The CDR3 covers 14 residues. In DNA form, the CDR3 reads TGTGCCAGCCCAAAAAGGGCGGGGTACACTGAAGCTTTCTTT. Translating gives CASPKRAGYTEAFF.

The chain couples TRBV11-3 to TRBJ1-1; tentative D call: TRBD1 (5 bases). The V gene's germline CDR1 is SGHNT and CDR2 YENEEA. The CDR3 loop spans 15 amino acids. V was clipped by 4 bases and J by 1 base, with 13 bases between them. The DNA of the CDR3 is TGTGCCAGCAGCTCCCGGGACCGAGGGAACACTGAAGCTTTCTTT. Translation: CASSSRDRGNTEAFF.

V gene TRBV9 combines with J gene TRBJ2-1, with D uncertain. Looked up from germline, CDR1 is SGDLS and CDR2 is YYNGEE. The V gene lost 3 bases and the J gene lost 4 bases, with 5 bases spanning the gap. This CDR3 contains 12 residues. The CDR3 DNA reads as TGTGCCAGCAGCGCTGGGTACAATGAGCAGTTCTTC. Translating gives CASSAGYNEQFF.